In this sample, the clone carrying this T cell receptor beta chain turned up a few times. The target antigen is unknown. This specimen comes from a study of neurological immune-mediated disorders. Study findings and constraints: HTLV-1-associated myelopathy had the most TCR clonal expansion, while multiple sclerosis had the least, a level that fell below healthy controls.

MiXCR, run by TCRdb on the 5' RACE reads, gives a single entry per CDR3 protein. The top ten clones hold about 1.7% of a sample with under 90,000 distinct CDR3 sequences, over 9% of them seen once. The CDR3 is 16 amino acids. Trimming pared 2 bases from V and 5 bases from J, leaving 22 bases between. The germline CDR1 and CDR2 sequences are DFQATT and SNEGSKA (reference sequence). Sample: PBMCs. V gene TRBV20-1 combines with J gene TRBJ2-7, with D possibly matching TRBD1 (6 bases). The clonotype was recovered from a middle-aged man in good health. The CDR3 protein is CSARPPGGGTSHEQYF. DNA of the CDR3: TGCAGTGCTAGACCCCCTGGTGGGGGCACTTCTCACGAGCAGTACTTC.